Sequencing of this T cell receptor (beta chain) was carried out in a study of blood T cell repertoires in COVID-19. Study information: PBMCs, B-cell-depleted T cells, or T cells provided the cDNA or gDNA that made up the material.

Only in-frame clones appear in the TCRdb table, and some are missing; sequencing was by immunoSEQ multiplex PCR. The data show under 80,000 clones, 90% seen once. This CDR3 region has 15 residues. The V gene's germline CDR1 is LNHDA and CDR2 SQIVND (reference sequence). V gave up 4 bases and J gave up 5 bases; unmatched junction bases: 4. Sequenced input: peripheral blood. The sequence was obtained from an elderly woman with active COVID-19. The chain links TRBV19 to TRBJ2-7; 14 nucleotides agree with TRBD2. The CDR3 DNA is TGTGCCAGTAGTACAAGACTAGCGGGAGGGGACGAGCAGTACTTC. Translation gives CASSTRLAGGDEQYF. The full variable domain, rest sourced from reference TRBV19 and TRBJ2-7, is DGGITQSPKYLFRKEGQNVTLSCEQNLNHDAMYWYRQDPGQGLRLIYYSQIVNDFQKGDIAEGYSVSREKKESFPLTVTSAQKNPTAFYLCASSTRLAGGDEQYFGPGTRLTVT.